This T cell receptor (beta chain) is from a study of T cells after posttransplantation cyclophosphamide (dated by TCRdb to 2015 to 2016). A note on the overall study: T cell repertoire reconstitution was tracked by TRB sequencing after myeloablative bone marrow transplantation in which posttransplantation cyclophosphamide was used as GVHD prophylaxis. Antigen receptor sequencing covered samples from 30 to 45 PTCy-treated patients and around 15 of their related bone marrow donors. Blood from all 35 or so PTCy patients with 1-year posttransplant specimens was subjected to TRB sequencing. Up to roughly 3 additional blood samples from 2 to 5.2 years after transplant were also TRB-sequenced in 3 patients, as was pretransplant blood from several patients. Because TRA and TRB clonality were tightly correlated in 9 or 10 samples, subsequent TCR analyses were focused on TRB only. Public TRB sequences were searched against a database of over 3,600 sequences associated with responses to pathogens, tumor antigens, self-antigens and alloantigens.

The CDR1 and CDR2 encoded by the germline V gene are SGHDT and YYEEEE. Measured from the cysteine to the phenylalanine, the CDR3 is 16 residues long. Just the 48-base CDR3 DNA is kept, in frame starting at base 1. Here V drops 5 bases and J drops 7 bases, and the junction holds 15 bases not matched to any gene. What the work shows at the level of the full study, not this receptor alone: Donor-recipient similarity was low at 1-2 months but rose over the first year, and later blood repertoires were often dominated by donor CD8+ memory clones. Across the 45 to 55 patients, TRB clonality was highly associated with recipient CMV seropositivity and CMV reactivation, and diversity with PTCy was similar to that in the CNI/methotrexate controls. The TRB repertoires of T cells infiltrating skin or the GI tract showed only limited overlap with the TRB repertoires found in blood.

On the day of marrow donation, related bone marrow donors gave peripheral blood samples. Peripheral blood and bone marrow mononuclear cells were isolated by Ficoll-Hypaque density centrifugation and were cryopreserved. Genomic DNA was the input for TRB sequencing, which was run either with the immunoSEQ assay at survey resolution or with the hsTCRB kit. In the paper's pipeline: Initial read processing used immunoSEQ software, and repertoire analyses used the LymphoSeq R package. Clonality was calculated as 1 minus normalized Shannon entropy, and the Gini coefficient was also calculated for each TRB dataset. Phenotypes of unsorted samples were inferred by mapping TRB sequences from sorted subsets of the recipient or donor onto unsorted samples of the same recipient. Sourced from immuneACCESS, this table was stored by TCRdb with only in-frame sequences that have V and J called. A share of the clones is absent; for the studies checked, an unresolved V gene accounts for under half, and the remainder has no known explanation. V, J and clone size derive from that table, while D and trimming were established from the DNA sequence. The sample features under 25,000 clones, and none is a singleton. Around 7% of the sample lies in the top ten.

To note about this clone: This receptor's antigen is unknown. Base-call qualities are not available, and no considerably larger clone is one nucleotide away.

Recombination connected TRBV5-6 to TRBJ2-7; 10 bases in the middle match TRBD2. The sequence was collected from an older woman in good health, CMV-negative, and a related stem cell transplant donor. The sequenced material came from PBMCs. CDR3 protein: CASSRLSGRSPREQYF. The nucleotides are TGTGCCAGCAGTCGCCTTAGCGGGAGGAGCCCAAGGGAGCAGTACTTC.